Each of the 27 T cell receptor beta chains below was sequenced from the same sample in a study of PD-L1 blockade in urothelial cancer. Time point given: pretreatment peripheral blood. Measured with immunoSEQ multiplex PCR; TCRdb has only the in-frame clones, and not every one. In the table there are some 56,000 clones, approximately 80% of which are singletons. Sequenced here: PBMCs, sampled around atezolizumab (anti-PD-L1) treatment. The receptors originated from a man in his fifties or sixties with urothelial cancer.

The genes are TRBV29-1 and TRBJ2-1, with 11 nucleotides matching TRBD2. The ends lost 2 bases at V and 15 bases at J; junction bases unmatched: 6. The CDR3 totals 12 residues. Germline V gene lookup returns CDR1 SQVTM and CDR2 ANQGSEA. The CDR3 DNA reads as TGCAGCGTTGAACTAGCGGGGGGTCGTCGGTTCTTC. Translating gives CSVELAGGRRFF.

The genes are TRBV2 and TRBJ1-1; 12 bases align to TRBD1. V lost 6 bases, J lost 6 bases, and 5 bases stayed unmatched. CDR3 length equals 14 residues. Per the germline V gene, CDR1 is SNHLY and CDR2 is FYNNEI. CDR3 in DNA: TGTGCCAGCAGAGCCGGGACAGGGGGCTCTGAAGCTTTCTTT. It translates to CASRAGTGGSEAFF.

The chain joins TRBV28 to TRBJ2-6, with 7 bases identical to TRBD1. V was clipped by 5 bases and J by 3 bases; unmatched bases: 4. Germline V gene data show CDR1 as MDHEN and CDR2 as SYDVKM. CDR3 length: 15 residues. The CDR3 loop is CASSRTGYGANVLTF. CDR3 DNA: TGTGCCAGCAGTAGGACAGGTTATGGGGCCAACGTCCTGACTTTC.

Note on this clone: The same CDR3 arises from other DNA sequences in this sample as well. V gene TRBV11-2 combines with J gene TRBJ2-2, with a possible D match to TRBD1 (6 bases). CDR3 length: 15 residues. Trimming removed 6 bases at V and 4 bases at J, with 15 bases between. The germline gives CDR1 SGHAT, CDR2 FQNNGV. The CDR3 region has the DNA TGTGCCAGCAGTCGTCTACAGGGTGCCACCGGGGAGCTGTTTTTT. Its translation is CASSRLQGATGELFF.

The chain uses TRBV11-2 and TRBJ2-7, with D possibly being TRBD1 (5 bases). The CDR3 covers 14 residues. Trimming removed 1 base from V and 3 bases from J, with 10 bases in between. CDR1 is SGHAT, CDR2 FQNNGV, per germline. The CDR3, as DNA: TGTGCCAGCAGCTTAGGTCAGGGAAACTACGAGCAGTACTTC. This gives the protein CASSLGQGNYEQYF. The entire variable domain, with the rest obtained from reference TRBV11-2 and TRBJ2-7, is as follows: EAGVAQSPRYKIIEKRQSVAFWCNPISGHATLYWYQQILGQGPKLLIQFQNNGVVDDSQLPKDRFSAERLKGVDSTLKIQPAKLEDSAVYLCASSLGQGNYEQYFGPGTRLTVT.

The genes are TRBV27 and TRBJ2-1; 8 positions agree with TRBD1. V dropped 2 bases and J dropped 4; count of bases not matched to a gene: 13. This CDR3 is built from 18 residues. Germline V lookup: CDR1 MNHEY, CDR2 SMNVEV (reference sequence). The DNA of the CDR3 is TGTGCCAGCAGTTTAATCCCGGGGCAGGGGGCTTCTTACAATGAGCAGTTCTTC. Protein: CASSLIPGQGASYNEQFF.

The gene calls are TRBV28 and TRBJ2-3; the match to TRBD2 covers 9 bases. Per germline, CDR1 MDHEN and CDR2 SYDVKM. This CDR3 contains 15 residues. The V segment lost 10 bases and the J segment 3 bases; nucleotides outside the gene matches: 11. The CDR3 is CATRAAGGPTDTQYF. CDR3 sequence (DNA): TGTGCCACCCGGGCAGCGGGAGGACCTACAGATACGCAGTATTTT.

V and J are TRBV4-3 and TRBJ2-7; D is unresolved. V was pared by 0 bases and J by 0 bases, with 6 bases between. Germline loops: CDR1 LGHNA, CDR2 YSLEER. The CDR3 spans 14 residues. The CDR3 here is CASSQETVSYEQYF. The DNA for the CDR3 is TGCGCCAGCAGCCAAGAAACAGTCTCCTACGAGCAGTACTTC.

This clone showed up just once. This chain uses TRBV15 with TRBJ1-4, with D perhaps TRBD1 (6 bases). CDR3 length: 14 residues. Germline V lookup: CDR1 LNHNV, CDR2 YYDKDF (reference sequence). The V and J ends lost 3 bases and 5 bases respectively, with 10 bases between them. CDR3 loop: CATSSGQGNEKLFF. The CDR3 DNA is TGTGCCACCAGCAGTGGTCAGGGGAATGAAAAACTGTTTTTT.

This clone has more than one count but fewer than ten. V is TRBV6-5 and J is TRBJ2-7; no clear D gene. Germline V CDR1 and CDR2: MNHEY, SVGAGI. Trimming pared 10 bases from V and 0 bases from J, leaving 13 bases between. The CDR3 is 13 residues long. The CDR3 sequence: CATTSTLSYEQYF. Written as DNA, the CDR3 is TGTGCCACCACTTCGACACTCTCCTACGAGCAGTACTTC.

The rearrangement links TRBV7-2 to TRBJ2-1; TRBD2 matches 10 bases. Germline V gene lookup returns CDR1 SGHTA and CDR2 FQGNSA. V lost 3 bases to trimming and J lost 5 bases; unmatched junction nucleotides: 7. The CDR3 length is 16 residues. CDR3 nucleotides: TGTGCCAGCAGCTTTTTAGGACTAGCGGTTAACAATGAGCAGTTCTTC. Translated: CASSFLGLAVNNEQFF.

This clone came up a few times. The J gene is TRBJ1-1, the V gene TRBV11-3; TRBD1 matches 9 bases. V dropped 1 base and J dropped 11; count of bases not matched to a gene: 11. The CDR3 is 15 residues long. Germline V gene data show CDR1 as SGHNT and CDR2 as YENEEA. CDR3 nucleotide sequence: TGTGCCAGCAGCTTAGGCCAACAACAGGGGGCAGAGGCTTTCTTT. Translated: CASSLGQQQGAEAFF.

J is TRBJ2-3 and V is TRBV4-2; 8 bases map to TRBD1. Looked up from germline, CDR1 is LGHNA and CDR2 is YNFKEQ. V was pared by 2 bases and J by 4 bases, with 2 bases of the junction left unmatched. This CDR3 has 14 amino acids. The CDR3 loop is CASSQIQGADTQYF. CDR3 sequence (DNA): TGTGCCAGCAGCCAAATACAGGGGGCAGATACGCAGTATTTT.

The rearrangement uses TRBV7-9 and TRBJ2-5; TRBD2 aligns across 11 bases. Germline V gene sequence: CDR1 SEHNR, CDR2 FQNEAQ (reference sequence). With 2 bases clipped from V and 4 bases from J, the junction kept 6 bases outside the gene matches. The CDR3 is made up of 16 amino acids. CDR3 region: CASSLFSGGAVETQYF. The DNA for the CDR3 is TGTGCCAGCAGCTTATTTAGCGGGGGGGCCGTAGAGACCCAGTACTTC.

The rearrangement uses TRBV14 and TRBJ2-5; the match to TRBD2 covers 8 bases. Germline V CDR1 and CDR2: SGHDN, FVKESK. The CDR3 totals 15 residues. The ends lost 5 bases at V and 2 bases at J; junction bases unmatched: 7. The CDR3 reads CASSTGTRGQETQYF. The DNA of the CDR3 is TGTGCCAGCAGCACCGGGACTAGGGGACAAGAGACCCAGTACTTC.

Only a few counts were recorded for this clone. The gene calls are TRBV30 and TRBJ2-7; 8 bases are a match to TRBD2. Germline V gives CDR1 GTSNPN, CDR2 SVGIG (reference sequence). The CDR3 sequence is 14 residues long. J gave up 2 bases and V 0 bases, and 3 bases lay outside the gene matches. The CDR3 here is CAWSVTSGPYEQYF. CDR3 in DNA: TGTGCCTGGAGTGTAACTAGCGGACCCTACGAGCAGTACTTC.

The chain recombines TRBV6-6 with TRBJ1-6; 7 bases match TRBD1. Germline assignment: CDR1 MNHNY and CDR2 SVGAGI (reference sequence). V lost 11 bases and J lost 0; bases outside the gene matches: 7. The CDR3 extends over 15 amino acids. DNA for the CDR3: TGTGCCCTGAAGAGGGACAGCTCCTATAATTCACCCCTCCACTTT. This encodes CALKRDSSYNSPLHF.

The chain has TRBV7-3 and TRBJ2-2; a possible D gene is TRBD2 (6 bases). CDR1 is SGHTA, CDR2 FQGTGA, per germline. The CDR3 sequence is 15 residues long. Trimming stripped 7 bases from V and 4 bases from J, with 16 bases between. The CDR3 is CASNLGGSGTGELFF. In nucleotides, the CDR3 is TGTGCCAGCAACCTGGGGGGTTCGGGCACCGGGGAGCTGTTTTTT.

V and J are TRBV30 and TRBJ2-3, with unresolved D. This CDR3 region has 12 residues. Trimming pared 4 bases from V and 1 base from J, leaving 6 bases between. The germline V gene encodes CDR1 GTSNPN and CDR2 SVGIG (reference sequence). The CDR3 loop reads CAWTLRTDTQYF. The CDR3 bases are TGTGCCTGGACCCTTCGCACAGATACGCAGTATTTT.

The chain recombines TRBV10-3 with TRBJ2-7; a weak D match, TRBD2 (6 bases). Germline values: CDR1 ENHRY, CDR2 SYGVKD. This CDR3 is built from 13 residues. V gave up 4 bases and J gave up 3 bases, with 10 bases separating them. The DNA for the CDR3 is TGTGCCATCAGTGTTGGACTACTCTACGAGCAGTACTTC. The encoded protein is CAISVGLLYEQYF.

The chain links TRBV28 to TRBJ2-7; the match to TRBD1 covers 12 bases. V shed 5 bases, J shed 4 bases, and the junction held 9 bases outside the gene matches. The CDR3 loop spans 16 amino acids. Germline V lookup: CDR1 MDHEN, CDR2 SYDVKM. CDR3 DNA: TGTGCCAGCAGTCCCGCGGGACAGGGGGCATCGTACGAGCAGTACTTC. It translates to CASSPAGQGASYEQYF.

This clone was seen a handful of times. This chain joins TRBV7-6 and TRBJ2-2, with no clear D. Germline CDR1 and CDR2: SGHVS and FNYEAQ. The V end was cut by 3 bases, the J end by 5 bases, with 7 bases between. The CDR3 has 13 residues. The CDR3 sequence is CASSFPRTGELFF. CDR3 sequence (DNA): TGTGCCAGCAGCTTCCCGAGGACCGGGGAGCTGTTTTTT.

The genes are TRBV5-1 and TRBJ2-7, with 7 bases matching TRBD1. V lost 5 bases to trimming and J lost 0 bases; unmatched junction nucleotides: 20. Germline V gene lookup returns CDR1 SGHRS and CDR2 YFSETQ. The CDR3 extends over 19 amino acids. CDR3: CASSSISRDSVLTSYEQYF. In DNA, the CDR3 is TGCGCCAGCAGTTCAATTTCCCGGGACAGCGTTCTTACCTCCTACGAGCAGTACTTC.

The chain carries TRBV29-1 and TRBJ2-1; 14 bases agree with TRBD2. The CDR3 runs 16 residues. The junction had 11 bases not matched to a gene; V was cut back by 4 bases and J by 9 bases. CDR1 and CDR2 from the germline V gene are SQVTM and ANQGSEA. The CDR3 DNA is TGCAGCGTTGTGGGACTAGCGGGAGTACCTCGTGGTGAGCAGTTCTTC. This encodes CSVVGLAGVPRGEQFF.

This clone was recorded a few times. The chain recombines TRBV13 with TRBJ2-1; 16 bases align to TRBD2. V was clipped by 5 bases and J by 1 base; unmatched bases: 5. Germline values: CDR1 PRHDT, CDR2 FYEKMQ (reference sequence). The CDR3 is made up of 18 amino acids. This CDR3 is CASSPGTSGRASYNEQFF. In DNA form, the CDR3 reads TGTGCCAGCAGCCCAGGGACTAGCGGGAGGGCTTCCTACAATGAGCAGTTCTTC.

The chain joins TRBV5-4 to TRBJ2-1; weak D call: TRBD2 (6 bases). The CDR3 runs 15 residues. Trimming left V 3 bases short and J 7 bases short, with 17 bases between. Per germline, CDR1 SGHNT and CDR2 YYREEE (reference sequence). The CDR3 region has the DNA TGTGCCAGCAGCTCCCGACTAGAGGAGAGGAATGAGCAGTTCTTC. This codes for CASSSRLEERNEQFF.

This chain uses TRBV7-9 with TRBJ2-1; TRBD1 might be the D (5 bases). Trimming removed 1 base from V and 4 bases from J, with 8 bases in between. Germline loops: CDR1 SEHNR, CDR2 FQNEAQ (reference sequence). The CDR3 contains 14 residues. CDR3 sequence reads: CASSLVTDYNEQFF. In DNA form, the CDR3 reads TGTGCCAGCAGCTTAGTGACAGATTACAATGAGCAGTTCTTC.